Each of the 26 T cell receptor beta chains below was sequenced from the same sample in a study of blood T cell repertoires in COVID-19. Clones were read by immunoSEQ multiplex PCR, and TCRdb kept only the in-frame ones, dropping some. The sample lists some 400,000 clones, more than 70% occurring once. The sequenced sample was PBMCs or T cells enriched from blood (not recorded which). The receptors here all came from a man younger than 45 who had recovered from COVID-19.

The chain links TRBV19 to TRBJ2-7; weak D call: TRBD2 (5 bases). Germline V gene sequence: CDR1 LNHDA, CDR2 SQIVND (reference sequence). With 6 bases removed from V and 3 bases from J, the gap between germline ends came to 9 bases. The CDR3 is 12 amino acids. This chain's CDR3 is CASRSGDYEQYF. The CDR3 coding sequence is TGTGCCAGTAGGTCCGGGGACTACGAGCAGTACTTC. The complete variable domain, with remaining parts taken from reference TRBV19 and TRBJ2-7, reads DGGITQSPKYLFRKEGQNVTLSCEQNLNHDAMYWYRQDPGQGLRLIYYSQIVNDFQKGDIAEGYSVSREKKESFPLTVTSAQKNPTAFYLCASRSGDYEQYFGPGTRLTVT.

This clone was seen more than once but under ten times. In DNA form, the CDR3 reads TGTGCCAGCAGCCAAGTTCTAGGGGGAGCCGATCAGCCCCAGCATTTT. Translation gives CASSQVLGGADQPQHF. V gene TRBV4-2 combines with J gene TRBJ1-5, with D possibly matching TRBD1 (6 bases). V shed 1 base and J shed 5 bases, with 15 bases lying between them. Germline CDR1 LGHNA, CDR2 YNFKEQ. CDR3 size: 16 residues.

J is TRBJ1-5 and V is TRBV6-5; D call uncertain. CDR3 length: 14 residues. Trimming took off 2 bases at V and 3 bases at J, with 8 bases between the two ends. CDR1 and CDR2 (germline): MNHEY, SVGAGI. CDR3 DNA: TGTGCCAGCAGTTACGGCAGAAACAATCAGCCCCAGCATTTT. Translated: CASSYGRNNQPQHF.

This clone was seen once. The chain carries TRBV18 and TRBJ1-1; D remains ambiguous. Germline V gene data show CDR1 as KGHSH and CDR2 as LQKENI. V dropped 3 bases and J dropped 4 bases, with 9 bases sitting between them. The length of the CDR3 is 13 residues. The CDR3 nucleotides are TGTGCCAGCTCACCCCAGAGGTCCACTGAAGCTTTCTTT. Amino acids: CASSPQRSTEAFF.

This chain uses TRBV14 with TRBJ2-5; weak D call: TRBD1 (5 bases). Germline loops: CDR1 SGHDN, CDR2 FVKESK. V lost 3 bases and J 9 bases, leaving 14 bases between the germline ends. CDR3 length: 13 residues. CDR3 loop: CASSQSTLGAQYF. The CDR3 DNA reads TGTGCCAGCAGCCAGTCCACGTTAGGGGCCCAGTACTTC.

The rearrangement links TRBV30 to TRBJ2-3; D is unclear. The germline V gene encodes CDR1 GTSNPN and CDR2 SVGIG (reference sequence). Trimming removed 2 bases from V and 1 base from J, with 10 bases in between. The CDR3 has 14 amino acids. CDR3 sequence reads: CAWSWVRGTDTQYF. The CDR3 nucleotides read TGTGCCTGGAGTTGGGTCCGGGGCACAGATACGCAGTATTTT.

This chain connects TRBV9 to TRBJ1-2; 8 nucleotides align to TRBD1. V was clipped by 3 bases and J by 1 base; unmatched bases: 5. This CDR3 has 15 amino acids. Germline assignment: CDR1 SGDLS and CDR2 YYNGEE. CDR3 amino acids: CASSAQQGGNYGYTF. CDR3 nucleotides: TGTGCCAGCAGCGCCCAACAGGGGGGTAACTATGGCTACACCTTC.

V gene TRBV29-1 combines with J gene TRBJ2-6, with 8 bases lining up with TRBD1. The V and J ends lost 6 bases and 0 bases, in that order; junction bases with no gene match: 10. CDR1 is SQVTM and CDR2 is ANQGSEA in the germline V gene. The CDR3 is made up of 17 amino acids. In nucleotides, the CDR3 is TGCAGCGTGGAACGGACAGGGTCGGGCTCTGGGGCCAACGTCCTGACTTTC. It yields the protein CSVERTGSGSGANVLTF.

The genes are TRBV3-1 (or the pseudogene TRBV3-2) and TRBJ2-5; D remains ambiguous. The V and J ends lost 0 bases and 7 bases respectively, with 9 bases between them. The CDR3 is 13 amino acids. The germline V gene encodes CDR1 LGHDT and CDR2 YNNKEL (reference sequence). CDR3 nucleotide sequence: TGTGCCAGCAGCCAAGACAGGAAGGCGACCCAGTACTTC. It specifies CASSQDRKATQYF.

The rearrangement uses TRBV3-1 (or the pseudogene TRBV3-2) and TRBJ2-7; 16 bases are shared with TRBD2. The CDR3 loop spans 17 amino acids. J was trimmed by 6 bases and V by 4 bases; bases with no gene match: 9. Per the germline V gene, CDR1 is LGHDT and CDR2 is YNNKEL (reference sequence). The CDR3 nucleotides are TGTGCCAGCAGCCCTCGGGGACTAGCGGGGGGGCCTTTCGAGCAGTACTTC. Translation gives CASSPRGLAGGPFEQYF.

The genes are TRBV15 and TRBJ2-3; 9 nucleotides match TRBD2. The CDR3 extends over 17 amino acids. V gave up 4 bases and J gave up 1 base; unmatched junction bases: 9. The germline CDR1 and CDR2 sequences are LNHNV and YYDKDF (reference sequence). The CDR3 is CATSINLAGPGTDTQYF. The CDR3 nucleotides are TGTGCCACCAGCATTAACCTAGCGGGGCCTGGCACAGATACGCAGTATTTT.

CDR3 in amino acids: CASSPLSTNSPLHF. The CDR3 DNA sequence: TGTGCCAGCAGTCCTCTATCCACCAATTCACCCCTCCACTTT. The rearrangement uses TRBV6-5 and TRBJ1-6; D is uncertain. The CDR3 has 14 residues. Trimming stripped 5 bases from V and 7 bases from J, with 12 bases between. Germline V gene data show CDR1 as MNHEY and CDR2 as SVGAGI.

This chain links TRBV18 with TRBJ1-1; D is ambiguous. The CDR3 is 13 amino acids. Trimming took 4 bases from V and 8 from J, leaving 14 bases between them. CDR1 is KGHSH and CDR2 is LQKENI in the germline V gene. The CDR3 loop reads CASSQLGIAEAFF. As DNA, the CDR3 is TGTGCCAGCTCACAGTTGGGGATAGCGGAAGCTTTCTTT.

CDR3 amino acids: CASSLSRGGGEQFF. The CDR3 bases are TGTGCCAGCAGCCTTTCACGGGGGGGCGGTGAGCAGTTCTTC. The V gene is TRBV6-2 or TRBV6-3, the J gene TRBJ2-1, with 8 bases aligning to TRBD2. The CDR3 contains 14 residues. Germline V lookup: CDR1 MNHEY, CDR2 SVGEGT. V lost 6 bases, J lost 9 bases, and 10 bases stayed unmatched.

The chain combines TRBV4-1 with TRBJ1-1, with D uncertain. The CDR3 sequence is 15 residues long. Between the trimmed V and J ends, which lost 1 base and 0 bases, there was a span of 9 bases. The germline V gene encodes CDR1 MGHRA and CDR2 YSYEKL. In nucleotides, the CDR3 is TGCGCCAGCAGCCAAGCGGTGGTAATGAACACTGAAGCTTTCTTT. As protein: CASSQAVVMNTEAFF.

In its sample, this clone was seen once. V and J are TRBV7-8 and TRBJ1-2; 9 positions agree with TRBD1. Germline V gives CDR1 SGHVS, CDR2 FQNEAQ. This CDR3 is built from 15 residues. The V gene end was trimmed by 4 bases and the J gene end by 6 bases; junction bases not matched to a gene: 9. For the CDR3, the DNA is TGTGCCAGCAGCTCCGAGGGCACAGGGGGCGATGGCTACACCTTC. It specifies CASSSEGTGGDGYTF.

J is TRBJ2-3 and V is TRBV11-2; perhaps TRBD2 as D (6 bases). CDR1 SGHAT and CDR2 FQNNGV come from the germline V gene. Between the trimmed V and J ends, which lost 3 bases and 1 base, there was a span of 8 bases. The CDR3 covers 14 residues. The CDR3 DNA follows: TGTGCCAGCAGCTTCGGGGGAGGCACAGATACGCAGTATTTT. Protein sequence: CASSFGGGTDTQYF.

CDR3 amino acids: CASSDLPPTTLAGGPPYSYEQYF. CDR3 nucleotides: TGTGCCAGCAGTGACTTACCACCTACTACACTAGCGGGGGGTCCCCCCTACTCCTACGAGCAGTACTTC. The rearrangement uses TRBV6-4 and TRBJ2-7; 12 bases agree with TRBD2. The CDR3 contains 23 residues. Germline values: CDR1 MRHNA, CDR2 SNTAGT. V was pared by 1 base and J by 0 bases, with 22 bases of the junction left unmatched.

This clone was seen a single time. The J gene is TRBJ1-2, the V gene TRBV3-1 (or the pseudogene TRBV3-2), with D possibly TRBD1 on 5 matching bases. The V end lost 3 bases, the J end lost 3 bases, and 8 bases lay between the germline ends. This CDR3 comprises 13 residues. Germline lookup yields CDR1 LGHDT and CDR2 YNNKEL (reference sequence). CDR3 DNA sequence: TGTGCCAGCAGCCAGGGGCGCTACTATGGCTACACCTTC. Amino acids: CASSQGRYYGYTF.

The chain recombines TRBV10-3 with TRBJ1-6; D gene uncertain. The V and J ends lost 0 bases and 4 bases respectively, with 7 bases between them. Germline values: CDR1 ENHRY, CDR2 SYGVKD. The CDR3 has 15 residues. The CDR3 protein is CAISESGGYNSPLHF. The CDR3, as DNA: TGTGCCATCAGTGAGTCAGGAGGATATAATTCACCCCTCCACTTT.

This chain joins TRBV25-1 and TRBJ1-1; 8 bases fit TRBD1. Trimming at V came to 8 bases and at J to 4 bases, leaving 18 bases not matched to a gene. The CDR3 has 17 amino acids. Germline CDR1 MGHDK, CDR2 SYGVNS. The CDR3 reads CASPSPPQGENGTEAFF. For the CDR3, the DNA is TGTGCCAGCCCTTCCCCCCCACAGGGGGAAAACGGCACTGAAGCTTTCTTT. The variable domain in full, with the rest retrieved from reference TRBV25-1 and TRBJ1-1, is EADIYQTPRYLVIGTGKKITLECSQTMGHDKMYWYQQDPGMELHLIHYSYGVNSTEKGDLSSESTVSRIRTEHFPLTLESARPSHTSQYLCASPSPPQGENGTEAFFGQGTRLTVV.

The chain employs TRBV10-3 and TRBJ2-5, with a tentative D call TRBD1 (7 bases). The ends were cut back, 4 bases at V and 5 bases at J, with 14 bases in the middle. The length of the CDR3 is 14 residues. The V gene's germline CDR1 is ENHRY and CDR2 SYGVKD. The CDR3 DNA reads as TGTGCCATCAGTGGGCGGGACAGCAAGGAGACCCAGTACTTC. Protein product: CAISGRDSKETQYF.

J is TRBJ1-1 and V is TRBV3-1 (or the pseudogene TRBV3-2); tentatively, D is TRBD1 (5 bases). The CDR3 is made up of 14 amino acids. V gave up 1 base and J gave up 5 bases, with 11 bases separating them. CDR1 and CDR2 from the germline V gene are LGHDT and YNNKEL (reference sequence). This CDR3 reads CASSQAQGRTEAFF. In nucleotides, the CDR3 is TGTGCCAGCAGCCAAGCGCAGGGAAGGACTGAAGCTTTCTTT.

The V call is TRBV13, the J call TRBJ1-6, with 10 bases lining up with TRBD1. Germline V gene lookup returns CDR1 PRHDT and CDR2 FYEKMQ (reference sequence). There are 16 residues in the CDR3. Germline trimming cut 4 bases from V and 6 bases from J; bases unmatched to any gene: 6. The chain's CDR3 is CASSYDRGLSNSPLHF. In DNA form, the CDR3 reads TGTGCCAGCAGCTACGACAGGGGGCTAAGTAATTCACCCCTCCACTTT.

J is TRBJ1-2 and V is TRBV15, with 7 positions matching TRBD1. J was trimmed by 2 bases and V by 4 bases; bases with no gene match: 13. CDR1 and CDR2 (germline): LNHNV, YYDKDF (reference sequence). The CDR3 contains 17 residues. CDR3 DNA sequence: TGTGCCACCAGCAACTTGTGGGGGCAGGGGGAAAACTATGGCTACACCTTC. Residues: CATSNLWGQGENYGYTF.

CDR3 residues: CASSSGTGITYNEQFF. CDR3 coding DNA: TGTGCCAGCAGTTCCGGGACAGGTATTACCTACAATGAGCAGTTCTTC. J is TRBJ2-1 and V is TRBV6-2 or TRBV6-3, with 8 bases aligning to TRBD1. Germline-derived CDR1 and CDR2 are MNHEY and SVGEGT. Trimming took 4 bases from V and 2 from J; bases not matched to a gene: 7. This CDR3 is 16 amino acids long.